Listed here are 2 T cell receptor beta chains from one sample, sequenced in a study of shared clonotypes between healthy human individuals. Cells designated naive CD8 were CD45RO-negative and were positively selected for CCR7, with terminally differentiated effector memory CD45RA+ cells excluded. The table came from immunoSEQ multiplex PCR; TCRdb's copy has only in-frame clones and leaves some out. Counted here are just over 2,000,000 clones, over 85% occurring once; the ten biggest clones make up roughly 1%. Sequencing was done on a sample of naive CD8+ T cells sorted from blood. The origin of the receptors is a man in his late teens or twenties in good health.

This clone has only a few counts. This chain links TRBV19 with TRBJ1-4; D ambiguous. V dropped 4 bases and J dropped 7 bases, with 16 bases sitting between them. In germline, CDR1 is LNHDA, CDR2 SQIVND (reference sequence). This CDR3 is 15 amino acids long. The CDR3 region is CASSTAAGDFEKLFF. The CDR3 bases are TGTGCCAGTAGTACCGCAGCTGGGGATTTTGAAAAACTGTTTTTT. Full variable domain (remainder filled in from reference TRBV19 and TRBJ1-4): DGGITQSPKYLFRKEGQNVTLSCEQNLNHDAMYWYRQDPGQGLRLIYYSQIVNDFQKGDIAEGYSVSREKKESFPLTVTSAQKNPTAFYLCASSTAAGDFEKLFFGSGTQLSVL.

The rearrangement uses TRBV4-3 and TRBJ2-1; D is possibly TRBD2 (6 bases). This CDR3 is 15 amino acids long. In germline, CDR1 is LGHNA, CDR2 YSLEER. The V end lost 0 bases, the J end lost 8 bases, and 14 bases lay between the germline ends. As DNA, the CDR3 is TGCGCCAGCAGCCAAGATTTCGGGGGTGGGCATGAGCAGTTCTTC. Translation gives CASSQDFGGGHEQFF.